This TCR beta chain was identified in a study of Ad26.COV2.S vaccination and SARS-CoV-2 variants. The overall study: Once, or twice with 56 days between doses, Ad26.COV2.S was given intramuscularly.

Germline values: CDR1 MNHEY, CDR2 SMNVEV (reference sequence). Trimming cost V 2 bases and J 0 bases, with 11 bases left between them. The CDR3 extends over 16 amino acids. Profiled with immunoSEQ multiplex PCR; TCRdb holds only in-frame clones, not every one. In the table there are 350,000 to 500,000 clones, nearly 90% of which are singletons. Treatment: 15 to 20 received Ad26.COV2.S at low or high dose, single or two shots; about 5 received placebo; per-sample allocation not given. Day 63 after the first vaccine or placebo injection was the time point for sampling. V gene TRBV27 combines with J gene TRBJ2-1; D remains unclear. The sample here was peripheral blood, taken in a trial of Ad26.COV2.S vaccine versus placebo. The sequence came from a person between 18 and 60 years old who received the Ad26.COV2.S COVID-19 vaccine or a placebo. CDR3 residues: CASSLGAWSSYNEQFF. The CDR3, as DNA: TGTGCCAGCAGTTTAGGAGCGTGGAGCTCCTACAATGAGCAGTTCTTC.